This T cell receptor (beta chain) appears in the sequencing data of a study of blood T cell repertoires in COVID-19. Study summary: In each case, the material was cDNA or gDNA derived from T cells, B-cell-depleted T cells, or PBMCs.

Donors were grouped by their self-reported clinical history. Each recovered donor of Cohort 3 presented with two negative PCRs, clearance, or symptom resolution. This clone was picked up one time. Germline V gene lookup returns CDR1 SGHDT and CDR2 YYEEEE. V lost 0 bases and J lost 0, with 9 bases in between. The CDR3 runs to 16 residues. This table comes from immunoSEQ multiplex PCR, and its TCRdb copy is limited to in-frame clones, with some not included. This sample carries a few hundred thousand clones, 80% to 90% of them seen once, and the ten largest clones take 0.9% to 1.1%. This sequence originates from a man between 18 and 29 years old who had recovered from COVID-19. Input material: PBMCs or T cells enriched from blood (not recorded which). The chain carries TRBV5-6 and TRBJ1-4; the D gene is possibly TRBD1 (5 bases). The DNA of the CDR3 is TGTGCCAGCAGCTTGGGGGGACTAGCAACTAATGAAAAACTGTTTTTT. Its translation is CASSLGGLATNEKLFF. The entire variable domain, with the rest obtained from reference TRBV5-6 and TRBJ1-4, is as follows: DAGVTQSPTHLIKTRGQQVTLRCSPKSGHDTVSWYQQALGQGPQFIFQYYEEEERQRGNFPDRFSGHQFPNYSSELNVNALLLGDSALYLCASSLGGLATNEKLFFGSGTQLSVL.